The 32 T cell receptor beta chains given below trace back to one sample, sequenced in a study of cytomegalovirus exposure and HLA in healthy donors. The protocol was immunoSEQ multiplex PCR, while the TCRdb copy is restricted to in-frame clones and leaves out a portion. The sample contains about 66,000 clones, around 97% of which appear only once. Sequencing was performed on PBMCs. The receptors derive from a woman aged 18-30 years in good health and CMV-seropositive.

The CDR3 loop reads CAIRKGQAGSDTQYF. The CDR3 DNA follows: TGTGCCATCAGAAAGGGACAGGCTGGTTCAGATACGCAGTATTTT. This chain connects TRBV10-3 to TRBJ2-3, with 8 bases matching TRBD1. This CDR3 spans 15 amino acids. Germline V gene lookup returns CDR1 ENHRY and CDR2 SYGVKD. V lost 6 bases to trimming and J lost 4 bases; unmatched junction nucleotides: 9.

V gene TRBV27 combines with J gene TRBJ2-3; 8 bases line up with TRBD2. This CDR3 is 15 amino acids long. Trimming removed 5 bases from V and 3 bases from J; junction bases left unmatched: 7. CDR1 is MNHEY and CDR2 is SMNVEV in the germline V gene (reference sequence). CDR3 DNA sequence: TGTGCCAGCAGTCTTAGCGGGATGTTTACAGATACGCAGTATTTT. Translating gives CASSLSGMFTDTQYF.

V is TRBV6-1 and J is TRBJ2-2; D is undetermined. V dropped 5 bases and J dropped 1 base, with 8 bases sitting between them. The CDR3 runs 14 residues. Germline assignment: CDR1 MNHNS and CDR2 SASEGT. The CDR3 nucleotides are TGTGCCAGCAGTCCCTCAGGGAACACCGGGGAGCTGTTTTTT. Translation gives CASSPSGNTGELFF.

In the case of this clone: Compared with germline, one end of the junction differs, possibly owing to a read error. The V and J genes are TRBV7-7 and TRBJ1-1; D is possibly TRBD1 (5 bases). CDR1 is SSHAT, CDR2 FNYEAQ, per germline (reference sequence). This CDR3 spans 13 amino acids. The CDR3 protein is CASSPDRDTEAFF. In DNA, the CDR3 is TGTGCTAGCAGCCCAGACAGAGACACTGAAGCTTTCTTT.

Details on this clone: At the DNA level, this CDR3 is encoded by other sequences in the same sample as well. The chain joins TRBV29-1 to TRBJ2-5, with TRBD1 matching over 10 bases. The V gene end was trimmed by 6 bases and the J gene end by 5 bases; junction bases not matched to a gene: 12. CDR1 and CDR2 from the germline V gene are SQVTM and ANQGSEA. This CDR3 region has 15 residues. The CDR3 protein is CSVEPDRGRGETQYF. CDR3 coding DNA: TGCAGCGTGGAACCAGACAGGGGGCGCGGGGAGACCCAGTACTTC.

The chain recombines TRBV10-2 with TRBJ2-2; no clear D gene. The V end was cut by 5 bases, the J end by 0 bases, with 10 bases between. CDR1 and CDR2 (germline): WSHSY, SAAADI. This CDR3 spans 15 amino acids. The CDR3 here is CASSTGTANTGELFF. The CDR3 DNA sequence: TGCGCCAGCAGTACCGGTACGGCGAACACCGGGGAGCTGTTTTTT.

The chain employs TRBV28 and TRBJ1-2, with 7 positions matching TRBD1. Germline CDR1 is MDHEN and CDR2 is SYDVKM. The CDR3 runs to 16 residues. The ends lost 4 bases at V and 6 bases at J; junction bases unmatched: 14. This CDR3 is CASSSTSTGFGNGYTF. The CDR3 coding sequence is TGTGCCAGCAGTTCTACCTCGACAGGGTTCGGAAATGGCTACACCTTC.

Of note for this clone: Additional DNA sequences in this sample encode the identical CDR3. The chain couples TRBV5-1 to TRBJ2-7, with D possibly matching TRBD1 (6 bases). This CDR3 has 14 amino acids. V was clipped by 0 bases and J by 4 bases, with 11 bases between them. Germline V gene data show CDR1 as SGHRS and CDR2 as YFSETQ. CDR3 sequence (DNA): TGCGCCAGCAGCTTGGCCGGCAGGGGATACGAGCAGTACTTC. This encodes CASSLAGRGYEQYF.

The chain joins TRBV28 to TRBJ2-1, with 12 positions matching TRBD1. Losses at the gene ends were 3 bases for V and 5 bases for J; bases not matched to a gene: 17. The CDR3 covers 20 residues. CDR1 and CDR2 from the germline V gene are MDHEN and SYDVKM. This chain's CDR3 is CASSFLNPRDRGRGHNEQFF. DNA for the CDR3: TGTGCCAGCAGTTTCCTCAACCCCAGGGACAGGGGGCGCGGACACAATGAGCAGTTCTTC.

This chain links TRBV19 with TRBJ2-1; 7 bases align to TRBD1. J was trimmed by 7 bases and V by 7 bases; bases with no gene match: 19. CDR1 and CDR2 (germline): LNHDA, SQIVND (reference sequence). This CDR3 region has 17 residues. CDR3 sequence: CASTPRGRQGDRNEQFF. CDR3 coding DNA: TGTGCCAGTACCCCTCGGGGCAGACAGGGCGATCGGAATGAGCAGTTCTTC.

The chain carries TRBV29-1 and TRBJ1-1; tentatively, D is TRBD1 (5 bases). Germline CDR1 and CDR2: SQVTM and ANQGSEA. The CDR3 is made up of 14 amino acids. Trimming pared 3 bases from V and 4 bases from J, leaving 15 bases between. For the CDR3, the DNA is TGCAGCGTTGACTGGGGGGTAAGTGGCACTGAAGCTTTCTTT. Translated, it gives CSVDWGVSGTEAFF.

V is TRBV4-1 and J is TRBJ1-3, with TRBD1 matching over 7 bases. Germline V gene sequence: CDR1 MGHRA, CDR2 YSYEKL. This CDR3 is built from 13 residues. V shed 0 bases, J shed 8 bases, and the junction held 1 base outside the gene matches. The CDR3 bases are TGCGCCAGCAGCCAAGACAGGGGGTACACCATATATTTT. This gives the protein CASSQDRGYTIYF.

The rearrangement links TRBV7-8 to TRBJ2-1; D is perhaps TRBD1 (5 bases). Trimming pared 5 bases from V and 0 bases from J, leaving 17 bases between. Germline CDR1 is SGHVS and CDR2 is FQNEAQ. This CDR3 is 17 amino acids long. The DNA of the CDR3 is TGTGCCAGCAGCCCGACTGGGGCGGTTAGCTCCTACAATGAGCAGTTCTTC. Translation: CASSPTGAVSSYNEQFF.

This chain links TRBV5-5 with TRBJ2-1, with D perhaps TRBD1 (5 bases). The CDR3 has 16 amino acids. Germline V CDR1 and CDR2: SGHKS, YYEKEE (reference sequence). V was pared by 0 bases and J by 1 base, with 11 bases between. This chain's CDR3 is CASSLVTGQSYNEQFF. The CDR3 DNA reads TGTGCCAGCAGCTTGGTTACAGGCCAATCCTACAATGAGCAGTTCTTC.

This rearrangement joins TRBV7-9 to TRBJ2-1; no definite D call. Germline V gene sequence: CDR1 SEHNR, CDR2 FQNEAQ (reference sequence). Trimming removed 1 base at V and 4 bases at J, with 8 bases between. The CDR3 runs 14 residues. As DNA, the CDR3 is TGTGCCAGCAGCTTAGTAGAGCTATACAATGAGCAGTTCTTC. Translating it yields CASSLVELYNEQFF.

V and J are TRBV15 and TRBJ2-5; 10 bases align to TRBD1. V dropped 0 bases and J dropped 1; count of bases not matched to a gene: 5. Germline V gene lookup returns CDR1 LNHNV and CDR2 YYDKDF (reference sequence). CDR3 length: 17 amino acids. The CDR3 DNA sequence: TGTGCCACCAGCAGAGATCGACAGGGGGCAACCCAAGAGACCCAGTACTTC. Translating gives CATSRDRQGATQETQYF.

A word on this clone: The germline gene is not matched at one end of the junction; a read error may be the cause. The genes are TRBV11-2 and TRBJ2-3, with 11 bases that match TRBD2. Germline V CDR1 and CDR2: SGHAT, FQNNGV. The CDR3 consists of 15 residues. The CDR3 loop reads CASRLAGGPSDTQYF. The CDR3 DNA reads as TGTGCCAGCAGGTTAGCGGGAGGGCCATCAGATACGCAGTATTTT. The full variable domain, with the rest looked up from reference TRBV11-2 and TRBJ2-3, is EAGVAQSPRYKIIEKRQSVAFWCNPISGHATLYWYQQILGQGPKLLIQFQNNGVVDDSQLPKDRFSAERLKGVDSTLKIQPAKLEDSAVYLCASRLAGGPSDTQYFGPGTRLTVL.

The chain links TRBV10-3 to TRBJ1-1; D is undetermined. The V gene lost 3 bases and the J gene lost 2 bases, with 10 bases spanning the gap. Per germline, CDR1 ENHRY and CDR2 SYGVKD. The CDR3 extends over 14 amino acids. The CDR3 region is CAISDWANNTEAFF. The DNA for the CDR3 is TGTGCCATCAGTGACTGGGCGAATAACACTGAAGCTTTCTTT.

V gene TRBV4-1 combines with J gene TRBJ1-1, with 7 bases identical to TRBD1. Losses at the gene ends were 2 bases for V and 3 bases for J; bases not matched to a gene: 9. The CDR3 runs to 16 residues. The germline CDR1 and CDR2 sequences are MGHRA and YSYEKL. This CDR3 reads CASSQLTGTGDTEAFF. The CDR3 region has the DNA TGCGCCAGCAGCCAACTGACAGGGACTGGAGACACTGAAGCTTTCTTT.

V gene TRBV28 combines with J gene TRBJ1-2, with 12 nucleotides matching TRBD1. This CDR3 spans 14 amino acids. Germline lookup yields CDR1 MDHEN and CDR2 SYDVKM. V shed 6 bases and J 7 bases; nucleotides not matched to a gene: 6. CDR3 sequence: CASSSGTGGSGYTF. CDR3 nucleotides: TGTGCCAGCAGCTCCGGGACAGGGGGCTCTGGCTACACCTTC.

This clone was found once. This chain connects TRBV4-2 to TRBJ2-7; 8 bases are a match to TRBD2. This CDR3 is 17 amino acids long. Germline-derived CDR1 and CDR2 are LGHNA and YNFKEQ. Germline trimming cut 1 base from V and 4 bases from J; bases unmatched to any gene: 12. The DNA of the CDR3 is TGTGCCAGCAGCCAAGTCCCCATAGCGGGGCGAGGATACGAGCAGTACTTC. Protein product: CASSQVPIAGRGYEQYF.

V gene TRBV2 combines with J gene TRBJ1-1; 8 positions match TRBD1. V lost 6 bases, J lost 6 bases, and 3 bases stayed unmatched. The CDR3 sequence is 12 residues long. The germline gives CDR1 SNHLY, CDR2 FYNNEI. The CDR3 DNA reads TGTGCCAGCAGAGACAGGGGACCTGAAGCTTTCTTT. As protein: CASRDRGPEAFF.

This chain connects TRBV30 to TRBJ1-1; a possible D gene is TRBD1 (6 bases). CDR3 length: 13 amino acids. Between the trimmed V and J ends, which lost 0 bases and 4 bases, there was a span of 9 bases. CDR1 is GTSNPN, CDR2 SVGIG, per germline (reference sequence). For the CDR3, the DNA is TGTGCCTGGAGTGTACAGGGTGCCACTGAAGCTTTCTTT. Translated: CAWSVQGATEAFF.

V gene TRBV27 combines with J gene TRBJ1-5; D unclear. The CDR3 has 14 residues. V lost 2 bases, J lost 6 bases, and 11 bases lay in between. From germline, CDR1 is MNHEY and CDR2 SMNVEV (reference sequence). In DNA form, the CDR3 reads TGTGCCAGCAGTTTAGGAATCGCGGGTCAGCCCCAGCATTTT. Encoded protein: CASSLGIAGQPQHF.

The chain joins TRBV9 to TRBJ2-7; 7 bases match TRBD1. Per the germline V gene, CDR1 is SGDLS and CDR2 is YYNGEE. Trimming cost V 3 bases and J 3 bases; bases outside gene matches: 0. The CDR3 is made up of 12 amino acids. For the CDR3, the DNA is TGTGCCAGCAGCGGACAGGGCTACGAGCAGTACTTC. Its translation: CASSGQGYEQYF.

This chain uses TRBV10-3 with TRBJ2-1, with 9 bases aligning to TRBD2. Germline V gene sequence: CDR1 ENHRY, CDR2 SYGVKD. This CDR3 region has 15 residues. After removal of 4 bases from V and 6 bases from J, the junction contained 7 bases not matched to a gene. The CDR3 is CAISGLAGIGNEQFF. CDR3 bases: TGTGCCATCAGTGGCCTAGCGGGAATCGGCAATGAGCAGTTCTTC.

The table lists this clone with a count of one. CDR3 nucleotides: TGCGCCAGCAGTCCCGGAGGGGTGGGAAACACCATATATTTT. As protein: CASSPGGVGNTIYF. The chain joins TRBV23-1 to TRBJ1-3; D is perhaps TRBD1 (5 bases). TRBV23-1 is flagged as an ORF with uncertain function. The CDR3 sequence is 14 residues long. V was cut by 4 bases and J by 4 bases, with 11 bases left in between.

The CDR3 region is CASSPRVNTEAFF. The CDR3 coding sequence is TGTGCCAGCAGCCCGAGAGTAAACACTGAAGCTTTCTTT. This chain links TRBV7-2 with TRBJ1-1, with D unresolved. CDR3 length equals 13 residues. Germline CDR1 reads SGHTA; CDR2 reads FQGNSA. Trimming cost V 5 bases and J 2 bases, with 9 bases left between them.

The chain carries TRBV15 and TRBJ2-3; possibly TRBD1 for D (6 bases). Germline V gene sequence: CDR1 LNHNV, CDR2 YYDKDF (reference sequence). V shed 0 bases and J shed 0 bases, with 13 bases lying between them. The CDR3 is 17 amino acids. CDR3 nucleotides: TGTGCCACCAGCAGAGATTATACAGGGCTGAGCACAGATACGCAGTATTTT. Amino acids: CATSRDYTGLSTDTQYF. Drawing the rest from reference TRBV15 and TRBJ2-3, the complete variable domain is DAMVIQNPRYQVTQFGKPVTLSCSQTLNHNVMYWYQQKSSQAPKLLFHYYDKDFNNEADTPDNFQSRRPNTSFCFLDIRSPGLGDTAMYLCATSRDYTGLSTDTQYFGPGTRLTVL.

In nucleotides, the CDR3 is TGTGCCAGCAGTGAAGTGGTTGGCAGGATTTACGAGCAGTACTTC. Protein sequence: CASSEVVGRIYEQYF. The gene calls are TRBV2 and TRBJ2-7; no reliable D call. Trimming pared 1 base from V and 4 bases from J, leaving 14 bases between. The length of the CDR3 is 15 residues. CDR1 is SNHLY and CDR2 is FYNNEI in the germline V gene.

The chain combines TRBV25-1 with TRBJ2-1; D is unresolved. Deletions cut 2 bases from V and 4 bases from J, with 12 bases between. Germline loops: CDR1 MGHDK, CDR2 SYGVNS. This CDR3 is built from 15 residues. CDR3 amino acids: CASSEVVSLYNEQFF. CDR3 DNA sequence: TGTGCCAGCAGTGAAGTTGTTAGCTTGTACAATGAGCAGTTCTTC.

V is TRBV19 and J is TRBJ2-1; TRBD2 aligns across 12 bases. With 1 base clipped from V and 2 bases from J, the junction kept 0 bases outside the gene matches. Germline assignment: CDR1 LNHDA and CDR2 SQIVND (reference sequence). This CDR3 is built from 16 residues. The CDR3 protein is CASSIGTSGTYNEQFF. CDR3 sequence (DNA): TGTGCCAGTAGTATAGGGACTAGCGGGACCTACAATGAGCAGTTCTTC.